This T cell receptor (beta chain) was recorded in a study of shared clonotypes between healthy human individuals. Trimming at V came to 6 bases and at J to 6 bases, leaving 5 bases not matched to a gene. Per the germline V gene, CDR1 is MNHEY and CDR2 is SMNVEV (reference sequence). CDR3 size: 14 residues. Notes on the study in general: The four-donor shared clonotypes exceeded non-shared clonotypes in generation probability, with non-shared ones scoring lower.

As for this clone: What it binds is unknown.

The table came from immunoSEQ multiplex PCR; TCRdb's copy has only in-frame clones and leaves some out. The sample lists about 1.5 million clones, 96% seen once, with about 1% in the top ten. The sequenced material came from naive CD4+ T cells sorted from blood. The subset here: CD45RA+ positively selected. This receptor was taken from a man aged 30 to 39 in good health. The chain combines TRBV27 with TRBJ2-2; 9 bases map to TRBD1. The CDR3 protein is CASSDRGTAGELFF. The CDR3 bases are TGTGCCAGCAGCGACAGGGGGACGGCCGGGGAGCTGTTTTTT.